The TCR beta chain described here comes from a study of a mutant IDH1 vaccine in newly diagnosed glioma (dated by TCRdb to 2020 to 2022). For the study in its entirety: Vaccination was initiated 4-6 weeks after radiotherapy alone, or concurrently with temozolomide cycles in the chemotherapy-containing groups. Before enrollment, most patients had been given radiochemotherapy with temozolomide as standard therapy, while the rest had received either radiotherapy alone or temozolomide alone. Peripheral blood was collected at six visits: V03 (baseline), V05, V07, V10, V12 and V13. Visit V12 was the week-35 safety follow-up and visit V13 was the week-47 end of study. For exploratory analyses, longitudinal TCRB deep sequencing was carried out in around 26 treated patients wherever samples were available. Of the 30 or so patients who were treated, about 60% were male and approximately 40% were female, and the mean age was approximately 40 years. What the research found in general, with its limitations: No apparent relationship was observed between pseudoprogression and alterations in the top peripheral T cell clonotypes detected by TCRB sequencing. According to the authors, sample limitations meant that analyses of patient blood samples could not be reproduced. Immune responses induced by the vaccine were seen in roughly 95% of patients across multiple MHC alleles. Selection of PBMC samples for TCRB deep sequencing was based on availability.

As encoded in the germline V gene, CDR1 is SGDLS while CDR2 is YYNGEE. The germline V end is reduced by 3 bases and the J end by 4 bases; junction bases left unmatched: 4. From the cysteine through the phenylalanine, the CDR3 covers 14 amino acids. Only the CDR3 portion is preserved as DNA: 42 bases, with reading frame beginning at the first base. The library was obtained by the immunoSEQ multiplex PCR assay. Rearranged TCR beta chain sequences were amplified using the hsTCRB Kit according to the manufacturer's protocol. An Illumina MiSeq was used to sequence the TCRB libraries. The authors' analysis ran thus. Demultiplexing, trimming and gene mapping were performed with the kit vendor's proprietary platform. Held by TCRdb, this immuneACCESS table contains in-frame sequences only and omits some clones. Under half of the omission traces to an unresolved V gene where checked; the cause of the rest is unknown. From that table come the V and J calls and clone size; the DNA was used to work out D and trimming. This sample lists about 94,000 clones; nearly 90% were detected once. Approximately 0.8% of the sample comes from the top ten.

In regard to this clone: The antigen it binds to is not known. Per-base qualities were not stored, and no clone one base away is much larger. Other nucleotide sequences in the sample specify the same CDR3.

The label giving this sample's time point can be read as: week 47, end of study. Every vaccine dose consisted of 300 ug of a 20-mer mutant IDH1 peptide in Montanide, administered subcutaneously together with topical imiquimod. Patients received eight vaccinations in weeks 1, 3, 5, 7, 11, 15, 19 and 23, corresponding to visits V03 through V10. All donors had newly diagnosed IDH1-mutant astrocytomas of WHO grade 3 or 4 that showed loss of nuclear ATRX. The samples were drawn from NOA16, a multicentre, single-arm, open-label phase I trial in Germany that tested a mutant IDH1 peptide vaccine in humans for the first time. Genomic DNA for TCRB sequencing was extracted from EDTA blood using the DNeasy Blood and Tissue Kit.

The chain links TRBV9 with TRBJ2-1; a stretch of 7 junction bases matches TRBD1. Sequencing used PBMCs, obtained from a glioma patient whose treatment included an IDH1 peptide vaccine. This clonotype was sampled from a woman aged 50 to 60 with glioma. The nucleotide sequence reads TGTGCCAGCAGCGCAGGGACAGTATACAATGAGCAGTTCTTC. Its protein is CASSAGTVYNEQFF.